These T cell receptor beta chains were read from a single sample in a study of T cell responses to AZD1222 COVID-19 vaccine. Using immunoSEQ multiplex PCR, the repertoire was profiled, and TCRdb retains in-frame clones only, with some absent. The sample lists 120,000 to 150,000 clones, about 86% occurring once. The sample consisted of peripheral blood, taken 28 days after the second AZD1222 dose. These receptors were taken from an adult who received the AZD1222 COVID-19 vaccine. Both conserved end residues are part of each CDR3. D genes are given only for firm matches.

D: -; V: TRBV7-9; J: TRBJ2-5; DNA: TGTGCCAGCAGCTTTGAGATTGGGGAGACCCAGTACTTC; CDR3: CASSFEIGETQYF
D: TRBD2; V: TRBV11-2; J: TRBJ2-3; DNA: TGTGCCAGCAGCCCCCGGACTAGCGGGAGTGATACGCAGTATTTT; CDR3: CASSPRTSGSDTQYF
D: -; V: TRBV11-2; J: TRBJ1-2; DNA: TGTGCCAGCAGCTTAGACCCAGGGCCTAACTATGGCTACACCTTC; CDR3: CASSLDPGPNYGYTF
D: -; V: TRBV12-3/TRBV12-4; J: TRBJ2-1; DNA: TGTGCCAGCAGTTTTGGTTATGAGCAGTTCTTC; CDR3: CASSFGYEQFF
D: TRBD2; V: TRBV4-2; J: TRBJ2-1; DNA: TGTGCCAGCAGCCAAGAGGGCGGGGGGGCATCTTTTCGGGAGCAGTTCTTC; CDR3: CASSQEGGGASFREQFF
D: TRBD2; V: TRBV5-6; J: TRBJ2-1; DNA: TGTGCCAGCAGCGTACCGGGACTAGCTCTGAATGAGCAGTTCTTC; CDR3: CASSVPGLALNEQFF
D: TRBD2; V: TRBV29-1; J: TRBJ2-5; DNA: TGCAGCGTTCTTGGCGGGGGAGAGACCCAGTACTTC; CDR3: CSVLGGGETQYF
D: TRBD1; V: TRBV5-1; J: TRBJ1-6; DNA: TGCGCCAGCAGAGCCGGGACAGTTGATTCACCCCTCCACTTT; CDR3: CASRAGTVDSPLHF
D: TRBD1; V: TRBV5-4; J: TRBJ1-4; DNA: TGTGCCAGCAGCAAACAGGGGGCTGCGACTAATGAAAAACTGTTTTTT; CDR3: CASSKQGAATNEKLFF
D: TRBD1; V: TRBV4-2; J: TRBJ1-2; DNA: TGTGCCAGCAGCCAGGTACAGGGGTTAAACTATGGCTACACCTTC; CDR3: CASSQVQGLNYGYTF
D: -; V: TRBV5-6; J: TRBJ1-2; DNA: TGTGCCAGCAGCTTGGAGGGTGGATATGGCTACACCTTC; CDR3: CASSLEGGYGYTF